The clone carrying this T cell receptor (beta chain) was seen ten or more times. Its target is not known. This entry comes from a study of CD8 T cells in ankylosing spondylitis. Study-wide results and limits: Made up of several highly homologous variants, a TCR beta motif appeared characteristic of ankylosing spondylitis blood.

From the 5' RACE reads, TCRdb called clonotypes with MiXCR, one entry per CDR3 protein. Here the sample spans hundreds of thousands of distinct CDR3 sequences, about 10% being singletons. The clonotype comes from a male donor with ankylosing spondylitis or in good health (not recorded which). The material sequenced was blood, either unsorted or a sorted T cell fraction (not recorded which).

The CDR3 bases are TGCAGTGCTCCGTTAGGAAGTAATAGCAATCAGCCCCAGCATTTT. It translates to CSAPLGSNSNQPQHF. This rearrangement joins TRBV20-1 to TRBJ1-5; D not certain. The CDR3 sequence is 15 residues long. The V and J ends lost 5 bases and 0 bases respectively, with 14 bases between them. The germline gives CDR1 DFQATT, CDR2 SNEGSKA (reference sequence).